This section outlines one TCR beta chain sequence together with its context. What it binds is not known. Quantitative 5'-RACE with molecular barcodes produced the TCR beta libraries. Using its own MiXCR run on the 5' RACE reads, TCRdb lists one record per CDR3 protein. Among about 340,000 distinct CDR3 sequences, 14% to 15% were seen once, and the ten largest hold 1.1%. The sample originates from a study of CD8 T cells in ankylosing spondylitis. Study-level points and caveats: Ankylosing spondylitis blood appeared to be characterized by a TCR beta motif of 8 or 9 highly homologous variants. Within matched ankylosing spondylitis synovial fluid, disease-linked clones were reportedly significantly enriched. Disease-linked clones bore a CD8+ phenotype, appearing relatively rarely in peripheral blood.

The sequenced material came from blood, either unsorted or a sorted T cell fraction (not recorded which). The clonotype comes from a male donor with ankylosing spondylitis or in good health (not recorded which).

CDR3 DNA: TGTGCCATCAGTGAGTCGGACAGGGAGAACACTGAAGCTTTCTTT. Protein sequence: CAISESDRENTEAFF. The rearrangement uses TRBV10-3 and TRBJ1-1; 8 bases agree with TRBD1. The CDR3 totals 15 residues. Trimming cost V 0 bases and J 1 base; bases outside gene matches: 1. Germline lookup yields CDR1 ENHRY and CDR2 SYGVKD.